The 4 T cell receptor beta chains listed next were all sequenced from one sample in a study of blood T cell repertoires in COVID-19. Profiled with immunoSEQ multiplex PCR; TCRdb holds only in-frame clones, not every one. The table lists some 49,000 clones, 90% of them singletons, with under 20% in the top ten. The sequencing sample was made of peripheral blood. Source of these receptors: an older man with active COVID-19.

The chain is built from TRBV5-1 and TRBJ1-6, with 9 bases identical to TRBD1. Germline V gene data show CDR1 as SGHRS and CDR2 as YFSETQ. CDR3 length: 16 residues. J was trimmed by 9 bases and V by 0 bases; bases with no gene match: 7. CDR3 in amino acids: CASSLGAGTGPSPLHF. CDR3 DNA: TGCGCCAGCAGCTTGGGGGCCGGGACAGGGCCTTCACCCCTCCACTTT.

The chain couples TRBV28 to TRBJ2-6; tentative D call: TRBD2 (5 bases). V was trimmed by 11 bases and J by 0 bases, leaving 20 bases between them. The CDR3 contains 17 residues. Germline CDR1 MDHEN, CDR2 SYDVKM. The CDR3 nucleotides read TGTGCCCCCCAGCGCGGGTTCCCCCTCTCTGGGGCCAACGTCCTGACTTTC. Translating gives CAPQRGFPLSGANVLTF.

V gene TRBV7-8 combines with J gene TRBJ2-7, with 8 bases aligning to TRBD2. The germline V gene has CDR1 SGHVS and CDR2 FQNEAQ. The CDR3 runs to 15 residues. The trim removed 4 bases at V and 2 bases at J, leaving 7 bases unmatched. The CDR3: CASSYTGGGAYEQYF. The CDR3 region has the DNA TGTGCCAGCAGCTACACCGGGGGGGGTGCCTACGAGCAGTACTTC.

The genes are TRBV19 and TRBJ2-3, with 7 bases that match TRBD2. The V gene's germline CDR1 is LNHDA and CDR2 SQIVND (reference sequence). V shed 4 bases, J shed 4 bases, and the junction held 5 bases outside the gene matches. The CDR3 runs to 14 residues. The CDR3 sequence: CASSNGRAADTQYF. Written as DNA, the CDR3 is TGTGCCAGTAGTAATGGGAGGGCGGCAGATACGCAGTATTTT.